This T cell receptor (beta chain) was recovered during a study of glioma-infiltrating T cells. General study points: Only very few CDR3 sequences appeared in both tissue and blood. Tissue-blood divergence was below expectation in non-neoplastic patients, above in gliomas.

In its sample, this clonotype was seen a few times. Its antigen is currently unknown. TCR alpha and beta CDR3 regions were amplified from RNA using iRepertoire nested multiplex PCR. Tissue mRNA or PBMC total RNA, roughly 100-400 ng, went into one-step reverse transcription and amplification. In TCRdb, the multiplex PCR reads were re-called with MiXCR into one record per CDR3 protein. The sample yields more than 20,000 distinct CDR3 sequences, roughly 25% seen once. Sequencing input: glioma tissue, nonneoplastic brain tissue, or PBMCs (not recorded which). The sequence was collected from a human donor with low-grade glioma or glioblastoma, undergoing nonglioma brain surgery, or in good health (not recorded which).

Written as DNA, the CDR3 is TGTGCCAGCAGCCCTCGGTGGGGGGCAGGGGAGACCCAGTACTTC. Translating gives CASSPRWGAGETQYF. V usage is TRBV3-1 and J usage is TRBJ2-5; tentatively, D is TRBD1 or TRBD2 (6 bases each). The germline V gene encodes CDR1 LGHDT and CDR2 YNNKEL (reference sequence). V lost 4 bases, J lost 5 bases, and 17 bases lay in between. This CDR3 is 15 amino acids long.